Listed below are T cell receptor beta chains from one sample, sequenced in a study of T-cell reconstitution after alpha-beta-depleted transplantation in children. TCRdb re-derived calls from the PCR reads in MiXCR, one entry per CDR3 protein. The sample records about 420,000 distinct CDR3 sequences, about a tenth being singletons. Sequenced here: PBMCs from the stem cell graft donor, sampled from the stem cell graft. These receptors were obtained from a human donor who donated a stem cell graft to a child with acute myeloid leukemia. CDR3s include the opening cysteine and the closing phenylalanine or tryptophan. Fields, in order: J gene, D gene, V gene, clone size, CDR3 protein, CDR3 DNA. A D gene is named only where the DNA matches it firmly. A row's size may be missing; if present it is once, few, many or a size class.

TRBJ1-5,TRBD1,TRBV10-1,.,CATWTGGFNQPQHF,TGCGCCACCTGGACAGGGGGCTTCAATCAGCCCCAGCATTTT
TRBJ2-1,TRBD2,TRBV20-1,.,CSARLAGRYNEQFF,TGCAGTGCTAGATTAGCGGGGCGCTACAATGAGCAGTTCTTC
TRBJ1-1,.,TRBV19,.,CASSISKNAEAFF,TGTGCCAGTAGTATATCTAAGAACGCTGAAGCTTTCTTT
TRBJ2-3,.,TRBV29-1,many,CSVDNGDTQYF,TGCAGCGTTGACAATGGCGATACGCAGTATTTT
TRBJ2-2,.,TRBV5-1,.,CASRRAGTGELFF,TGCGCCAGCAGGAGGGCAGGAACCGGGGAGCTGTTTTTT
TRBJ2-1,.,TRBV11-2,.,CASSLLASVNNEQFF,TGTGCCAGCAGCTTATTGGCAAGCGTCAACAATGAGCAGTTCTTC
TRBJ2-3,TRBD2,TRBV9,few,CASSVGGGGAGDTQYF,TGTGCCAGCAGCGTAGGGGGCGGGGGGGCCGGAGATACGCAGTATTTT
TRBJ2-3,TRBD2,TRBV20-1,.,CSASGSGETTDTQYF,TGCAGTGCTAGTGGTAGCGGGGAGACCACAGATACGCAGTATTTT
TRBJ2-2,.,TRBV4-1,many,CASSQERYNTGELFF,TGCGCCAGCAGCCAAGAAAGGTATAACACCGGGGAGCTGTTTTTT
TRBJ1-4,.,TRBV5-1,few,CASSLAFDSPNEKLFF,TGCGCCAGCAGCTTGGCTTTTGACAGCCCTAATGAAAAACTGTTTTTT
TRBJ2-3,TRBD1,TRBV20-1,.,CSARQGALGDTQYF,TGCAGTGCTAGACAGGGGGCGCTGGGAGATACGCAGTATTTT
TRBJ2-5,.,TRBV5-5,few,CASSPRDPGQETQYF,TGTGCCAGCAGCCCCAGGGACCCCGGTCAAGAGACCCAGTACTTC
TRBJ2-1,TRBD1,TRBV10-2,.,CASSGEGTGTNEQFF,TGCGCCAGCAGTGGGGAGGGGACAGGGACCAATGAGCAGTTCTTC
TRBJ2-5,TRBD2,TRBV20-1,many,CSATETGTSGAKTQYF,TGCAGTGCCACCGAGACCGGGACTAGCGGGGCCAAGACCCAGTACTTC
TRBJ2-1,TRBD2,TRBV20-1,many,CSARLRGGPRYNEQFF,TGCAGTGCTAGATTGCGGGGAGGGCCTAGATACAATGAGCAGTTCTTC
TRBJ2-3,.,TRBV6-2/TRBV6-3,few,CASSYLGRPSSDTQYF,TGTGCCAGCAGTTACTTGGGGCGGCCTAGCTCGGATACGCAGTATTTT
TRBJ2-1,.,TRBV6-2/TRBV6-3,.,CASSYLGGNEQFF,TGTGCCAGCAGTTACTTGGGGGGAAATGAGCAGTTCTTC
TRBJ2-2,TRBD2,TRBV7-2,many,CASRRIAGTGELFF,TGTGCCAGCAGACGCATAGCGGGGACCGGGGAGCTGTTTTTT
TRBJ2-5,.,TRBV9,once,CASSPDRNKETQYF,TGTGCCAGCAGCCCTGACAGAAACAAAGAGACCCAGTACTTC
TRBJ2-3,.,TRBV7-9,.,CASSHSGRTYTDTQYF,TGTGCCAGCAGTCATAGCGGAAGAACGTACACAGATACGCAGTATTTT
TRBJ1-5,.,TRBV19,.,CASRYRLDQPQHF,TGTGCCAGTAGATACAGGCTCGATCAGCCCCAGCATTTT
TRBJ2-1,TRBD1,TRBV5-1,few,CASSYGQGASVDEQFF,TGCGCCAGCAGCTATGGACAGGGGGCCAGCGTGGATGAGCAGTTCTTC
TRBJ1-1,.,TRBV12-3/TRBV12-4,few,CASSLQDHTEAFF,TGTGCCAGCAGTTTGCAGGACCACACTGAAGCTTTCTTT
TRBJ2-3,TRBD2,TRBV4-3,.,CASSQSDGLSGRGADTQYF,TGCGCCAGCAGCCAATCAGACGGGCTTAGCGGGAGAGGCGCAGATACGCAGTATTTT
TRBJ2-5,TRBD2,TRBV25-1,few,CASSFDGGDGEETQYF,TGTGCCAGCAGCTTCGATGGGGGGGACGGAGAAGAGACCCAGTACTTC